This TCR beta chain was identified during a study of blood T cell repertoires in COVID-19. Study at large: Sites in the United States, Italy and Spain provided acute and convalescent COVID-19 samples. From T cells, B-cell-depleted T cells, or PBMCs came the material, which was cDNA or gDNA.

Germline CDR1 MNHNY, CDR2 SVGAGI (reference sequence). Germline trimming cut 2 bases from V and 5 bases from J; bases unmatched to any gene: 6. There are 15 residues in the CDR3. In the source study's methods: How many nucleated cells were present was estimated from reference gene primer amplification. The protocol was immunoSEQ multiplex PCR, while the TCRdb copy is restricted to in-frame clones and leaves out a portion. V, J and clone size derive from that table, while D and trimming were established from the DNA sequence. This sample has 100,000 or so clones; roughly 79% occur once, and the top ten carry 37%.

What was sequenced was peripheral blood. The chain couples TRBV6-6 to TRBJ1-2, with 9 nucleotides matching TRBD1. The clonotype was recovered from an elderly man with acute or convalescent COVID-19. For the CDR3, the DNA is TGTGCCAGCAGTTACCTCGGGACAGGGCTGTATGGCTACACCTTC. Translated, it gives CASSYLGTGLYGYTF.